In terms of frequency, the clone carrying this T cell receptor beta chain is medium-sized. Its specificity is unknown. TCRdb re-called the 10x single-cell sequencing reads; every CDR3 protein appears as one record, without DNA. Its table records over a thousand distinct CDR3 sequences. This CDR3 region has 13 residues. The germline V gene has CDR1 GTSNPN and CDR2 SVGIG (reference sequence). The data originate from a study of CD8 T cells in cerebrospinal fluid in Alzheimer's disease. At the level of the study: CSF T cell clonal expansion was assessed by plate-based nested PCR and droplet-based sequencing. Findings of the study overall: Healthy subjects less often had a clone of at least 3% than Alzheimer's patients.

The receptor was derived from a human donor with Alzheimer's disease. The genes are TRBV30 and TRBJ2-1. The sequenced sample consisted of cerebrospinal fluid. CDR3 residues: CAWTKDGYNEQFF.